The rows below give T cell receptor beta chains drawn from one sample of a study of regulatory T cells in long-lasting Graves disease. TCRdb reanalysed the multiplex PCR reads using MiXCR and keeps one entry per CDR3 protein. The table lists about 430,000 distinct CDR3 sequences, approximately 16% of them singletons. The same data also went into a second study, on T cells in Graves' hyperthyroidism and ophthalmopathy.

The material was peripheral blood mononuclear cells (PBMCs), obtained at new diagnosis, from a patient treated with antithyroid drugs. Source of these receptors: a woman aged 40 to 50 with Graves disease. Both conserved end residues are part of each CDR3. Each record gives: CDR3 protein, CDR3 DNA, clone size, CDR3 length, D gene, V gene, J gene. The D gene is left open where the match is weak. Only some rows state a clone size, as once, few, many or a class for expanded clones.

CASSPTRRRSIDTQYF	TGTGCCAGTAGTCCCACGAGGCGGAGATCCATAGATACGCAGTATTTT	few	16	-	TRBV19	TRBJ2-3
CASSLGRSRASTDTQYF	TGTGCCAGCAGCTTAGGACGCTCTAGGGCTAGCACAGATACGCAGTATTTT	-	17	-	TRBV7-2	TRBJ2-3
CASSPHRGAYEQYF	TGTGCCAGCAGTCCTCACAGGGGGGCCTACGAGCAGTACTTC	many	14	TRBD1	TRBV12-3/TRBV12-4	TRBJ2-7
CASSFDPLATDTQYF	TGTGCCAGCAGCTTTGACCCACTAGCGACAGATACGCAGTATTTT	few	15	TRBD2	TRBV5-4	TRBJ2-3
CASTRAGVAWNTQYF	TGTGCCAGCACCCGGGCCGGGGTAGCGTGGAATACGCAGTATTTT	once	15	-	TRBV7-2	TRBJ2-3
CAIRDGQGRQFF	TGTGCCATCAGAGACGGACAGGGCCGGCAGTTCTTC	-	12	TRBD1	TRBV10-3	TRBJ2-1
CAWSVRYEQYF	TGTGCCTGGAGTGTTCGTTACGAGCAGTACTTC	-	11	-	TRBV30	TRBJ2-7
CASSALGLAGNEQFF	TGTGCCAGCAGTGCCCTGGGACTAGCGGGCAATGAGCAGTTCTTC	many	15	TRBD2	TRBV6-1	TRBJ2-1
CAVPGPGVETQYF	TGTGCCGTACCGGGACCAGGGGTTGAGACCCAGTACTTC	many	13	-	TRBV6-1	TRBJ2-5
CASSSSGGQYGYTF	TGTGCCAGCAGCTCATCAGGGGGCCAGTATGGCTACACCTTC	many	14	TRBD1	TRBV7-2	TRBJ1-2
CASSKGGSSYNEQFF	TGTGCCAGCAGCAAAGGGGGGAGCTCCTACAATGAGCAGTTCTTC	many	15	-	TRBV9	TRBJ2-1
CASSEGGLAGGNTGELFF	TGCGCCAGCAGTGAGGGGGGACTAGCGGGAGGAAACACCGGGGAGCTGTTTTTT	many	18	TRBD2	TRBV10-2	TRBJ2-2
CASSSLGGRDEQYF	TGTGCCAGCAGCTCGCTCGGCGGGAGGGACGAGCAGTACTTC	-	14	TRBD2	TRBV7-9	TRBJ2-7
CASSFPGVPKEAFF	TGTGCCAGCAGTTTCCCGGGCGTCCCGAAGGAAGCTTTCTTT	-	14	-	TRBV6-5	TRBJ1-1
CASSSVAGAGTDTQYF	TGTGCCAGCAGCTCAGTAGCGGGAGCAGGCACAGATACGCAGTATTTT	many	16	TRBD2	TRBV11-2	TRBJ2-3
CASSLVGLFYNSPLHF	TGTGCCAGCAGTTTGGTGGGACTATTTTATAATTCACCCCTCCACTTT	many	16	-	TRBV28	TRBJ1-6
CATKGTSPPEAFF	TGTGCCACAAAGGGGACATCTCCGCCTGAAGCTTTCTTT	few	13	-	TRBV10-3	TRBJ1-1
CASSLKPLQGLGIEQYF	TGTGCCAGCAGCTTAAAACCCCTTCAGGGTTTGGGGATCGAGCAGTACTTC	many	17	-	TRBV7-2	TRBJ2-7
CASSLNSGGYEQYF	TGTGCCAGCAGTTTAAATTCGGGGGGCTACGAGCAGTACTTC	many	14	TRBD2	TRBV12-3/TRBV12-4	TRBJ2-7
CASSEDARGYGYTF	TGTGCCAGCAGTGAAGATGCCCGCGGCTATGGCTACACCTTC	many	14	-	TRBV2	TRBJ1-2
CASSLSVGTGVYNEQFF	TGTGCCAGCTCACTTTCTGTCGGGACAGGGGTCTACAATGAGCAGTTCTTC	few	17	TRBD1	TRBV18	TRBJ2-1
CASSLTPREGSYNEQFF	TGTGCCAGCAGCTTAACGCCCCGGGAGGGGAGCTACAATGAGCAGTTCTTC	many	17	TRBD2	TRBV7-3	TRBJ2-1
CASSEGAGNYGYTF	TGTGCCAGCAGTGAAGGGGCAGGGAACTATGGCTACACCTTC	many	14	-	TRBV2	TRBJ1-2
CASSSGPSYSYEQYF	TGTGCCAGCAGCTCCGGACCTTCCTATTCCTACGAGCAGTACTTC	many	15	-	TRBV7-9	TRBJ2-7